The source of this TCR beta chain is a study of shared clonotypes between healthy human individuals. CDR1 is MNHEY and CDR2 is SVGAGI in the germline V gene. With V trimmed by 5 bases and J by 2 bases, 3 bases remained unmatched. CDR3 length: 15 residues. Comment on this clone: Its antigen remains unidentified.

Positively selected for CCR7, the CD45RO-negative cells used as naive CD8 cells excluded terminally differentiated effector memory CD45RA+ cells. Study-wide findings and caveats: Among the subsets, naive ones generally showed larger estimated richness than memory ones.

The repertoire was sequenced with immunoSEQ multiplex PCR; TCRdb's copy has only in-frame clones and lacks some. This sample has 750,000 to 1,000,000 clones; about 91% occur once, and the top ten carry approximately 25%. Sequenced sample: naive CD8+ T cells sorted from blood. This sequence joins TRBV6-5 and TRBJ2-1, with TRBD2 matching 10 bases. The TCR sequence derives from a man aged 30 to 45 in good health. The CDR3 DNA sequence: TGTGCCAGCAGTCTAGCGGGAGAAACCTACAATGAGCAGTTCTTC. Translating gives CASSLAGETYNEQFF.